This T cell receptor (beta chain) was captured by sequencing in a study of blood T cell repertoires in COVID-19. This CDR3 spans 15 amino acids. Germline CDR1 GTSNPN, CDR2 SVGIG (reference sequence). The V and J ends lost 3 bases and 7 bases, in that order; junction bases with no gene match: 7. This clone was detected ten times or more. This table comes from immunoSEQ multiplex PCR, and its TCRdb copy is limited to in-frame clones, with some not included. This sample has 200,000 to 250,000 clones; over 75% occur once, and the top ten carry around 4%. The clonotype comes from a man aged 25 to 40 with acute COVID-19. The chain has TRBV30 and TRBJ1-5, with 12 bases lining up with TRBD1. Sequencing was done on a sample of PBMCs or T cells enriched from blood (not recorded which). Here the CDR3 DNA reads TGTGCCTGGAGGGCCGGGACAGGGGGCCGGCAGCCCCAGCATTTT. It encodes CAWRAGTGGRQPQHF. Looking up the rest from reference TRBV30 and TRBJ1-5 gives the full variable domain: SQTIHQWPATLVQPVGSPLSLECTVEGTSNPNLYWYRQAAGRGLQLLFYSVGIGQISSEVPQNLSASRPQDRQFILSSKKLLLSDSGFYLCAWRAGTGGRQPQHFGDGTRLSIL.